These 20 T cell receptor beta chains were sequenced from one sample in a study of T-cell memory formation after mild COVID-19. TCRdb independently ran MiXCR on the 5' RACE reads; one entry per CDR3 protein. This repertoire shows just over 60,000 distinct CDR3 sequences, about a tenth found once; its top ten account for approximately 1%. Input material: PBMCs or a T cell subset sorted from them (not recorded which). The receptor set was obtained from a man aged 18 to 35 who had mild COVID-19 (a few samples of this study predate the infection). Cell type and time point are not known.

This clonotype appeared a few times. The chain combines TRBV4-2 with TRBJ2-4; 7 bases map to TRBD1. The CDR3 runs to 15 residues. Trimming cost V 0 bases and J 5 bases; bases outside gene matches: 4. From germline, CDR1 is LGHNA and CDR2 YNFKEQ. CDR3 region: CASSQDEQGENIQYF. Written as DNA, the CDR3 is TGTGCCAGCAGCCAAGATGAGCAGGGGGAAAACATTCAGTACTTC.

The chain uses TRBV27 and TRBJ1-5; perhaps TRBD1 as D (5 bases). CDR1 MNHEY and CDR2 SMNVEV come from the germline V gene (reference sequence). The CDR3 consists of 15 residues. V was cut by 3 bases and J by 3 bases, with 12 bases left in between. The CDR3 DNA reads TGTGCCAGCAGTTTCGCCGGGACTCTCAATCAGCCCCAGCATTTT. It yields the protein CASSFAGTLNQPQHF.

In this sample, this clonotype turned up many times. The chain joins TRBV4-3 to TRBJ1-2; D ambiguous. Germline CDR1 LGHNA, CDR2 YSLEER. V was shortened by 1 base and J by 0 bases, with 12 bases between the two germline ends. The CDR3 is 16 amino acids. The CDR3 DNA reads as TGCGCCAGCAGCCAAGGCCCGACGGGATCTAACTATGGCTACACCTTC. This sequence encodes CASSQGPTGSNYGYTF.

The sample holds many counts of this clonotype. The rearrangement uses TRBV24-1 and TRBJ2-1; 10 nucleotides align to TRBD1. This CDR3 region has 14 residues. V dropped 5 bases and J dropped 6; count of bases not matched to a gene: 3. CDR1 and CDR2 from the germline V gene are KGHDR and SFDVKD. CDR3 sequence reads: CATSVTGGLNEQFF. The CDR3 region has the DNA TGTGCCACCAGTGTGACAGGGGGCCTCAATGAGCAGTTCTTC.

J is TRBJ1-1 and V is TRBV7-3; D may be TRBD1 (5 bases). V lost 5 bases, J lost 5 bases, and 15 bases lay in between. CDR3 length: 14 amino acids. The V gene's germline CDR1 is SGHTA and CDR2 FQGTGA. The CDR3 region is CASSPWGSGTEAFF. For the CDR3, the DNA is TGTGCCAGCAGCCCTTGGGGATCAGGGACTGAAGCTTTCTTT.

The sample holds a few counts of this clonotype. The chain combines TRBV7-9 with TRBJ2-2, with 7 bases identical to TRBD2. This CDR3 spans 15 amino acids. Germline CDR1 is SEHNR and CDR2 is FQNEAQ (reference sequence). Unmatched junction bases numbered 4, after V lost 6 bases and J lost 0 bases. The CDR3 reads CASRAGTTNTGELFF. The CDR3 DNA reads TGTGCCAGCAGGGCCGGGACTACGAACACCGGGGAGCTGTTTTTT.

This clonotype showed up just a few times. CDR3 in DNA: TGTGCCAGCAGTTTTGACAGGCCGCTCTCTGGAAACACCATATATTTT. Protein: CASSFDRPLSGNTIYF. This chain links TRBV12-3 or TRBV12-4 with TRBJ1-3, with TRBD1 as a possible D gene (6 bases). This CDR3 spans 16 amino acids. V was trimmed by 3 bases and J by 0 bases, leaving 12 bases between them.

V gene TRBV12-3 or TRBV12-4 combines with J gene TRBJ2-2, with unresolved D. The CDR3 runs to 14 residues. The V end was cut by 5 bases, the J end by 9 bases, with 16 bases between. DNA of the CDR3: TGTGCCAGCAGTCTGGGCCCGCGCTTCCGGGAGCTGTTTTTT. This sequence encodes CASSLGPRFRELFF.

Only a few counts were recorded for this clonotype. This chain links TRBV2 with TRBJ2-5; D possibly corresponds to TRBD1 (5 bases). Germline CDR1 and CDR2: SNHLY and FYNNEI. V lost 5 bases and J lost 3, with 10 bases in between. The CDR3 length is 13 residues. Here the CDR3 DNA reads TGTGCCAGCAGTTCGGACACCAAAGAGACCCAGTACTTC. Translation: CASSSDTKETQYF.

This clonotype was picked up many times. The V gene is TRBV4-3, the J gene TRBJ2-3; TRBD2 matches at 8 bases. The germline V gene encodes CDR1 LGHNA and CDR2 YSLEER. The length of the CDR3 is 17 residues. Trimming at V came to 2 bases and at J to 2 bases, leaving 9 bases not matched to a gene. CDR3 region: CASSQLPGGGPTDTQYF. CDR3 sequence (DNA): TGCGCCAGCAGCCAACTCCCGGGAGGGGGGCCCACAGATACGCAGTATTTT.

This chain connects TRBV29-1 to TRBJ2-7; unclear D gene. The V end lost 6 bases, the J end lost 6 bases, and 12 bases lay between the germline ends. The CDR3 contains 11 residues. Germline CDR1 SQVTM, CDR2 ANQGSEA. The CDR3 spells CSVKLSGEQYV. The CDR3 nucleotides are TGCAGCGTGAAGCTGTCCGGCGAGCAGTACGTC.

The rearrangement uses TRBV7-9 and TRBJ1-6; the D is unclear. This CDR3 contains 13 residues. The V gene lost 3 bases and the J gene lost 8 bases, with 8 bases spanning the gap. Germline CDR1 reads SEHNR; CDR2 reads FQNEAQ (reference sequence). The CDR3 spells CASSFSQDSPLHF. The CDR3 DNA follows: TGTGCCAGCAGCTTTTCCCAGGATTCACCCCTCCACTTT. Looking up the rest from reference TRBV7-9 and TRBJ1-6 gives the full variable domain: DTGVSQNPRHKITKRGQNVTFRCDPISEHNRLYWYRQTLGQGPEFLTYFQNEAQLEKSRLLSDRFSAERPKGSFSTLEIQRTEQGDSAMYLCASSFSQDSPLHFGNGTRLTVT.

This clonotype was seen many times. The chain carries TRBV5-5 and TRBJ2-5; TRBD1 aligns across 9 bases. This CDR3 is built from 15 residues. Germline trimming cut 0 bases from V and 4 bases from J; bases unmatched to any gene: 4. Germline assignment: CDR1 SGHKS and CDR2 YYEKEE (reference sequence). DNA of the CDR3: TGTGCCAGCAGCTTGGTGACAGGGGGGGGAGAGACCCAGTACTTC. It codes for CASSLVTGGGETQYF. Full variable domain (rest looked up from reference TRBV5-5 and TRBJ2-5): DAGVTQSPTHLIKTRGQQVTLRCSPISGHKSVSWYQQVLGQGPQFIFQYYEKEERGRGNFPDRFSARQFPNYSSELNVNALLLGDSALYLCASSLVTGGGETQYFGPGTRLLVL.

This clonotype was counted at least ten times. The rearrangement links TRBV29-1 to TRBJ2-5; 10 bases align to TRBD2. The CDR3 sequence is 14 residues long. Germline CDR1 is SQVTM and CDR2 is ANQGSEA. Losses at the gene ends were 2 bases for V and 2 bases for J; bases not matched to a gene: 2. The DNA for the CDR3 is TGCAGCGTTGAACTAGCGGGGGCACAAGAGACCCAGTACTTC. Protein: CSVELAGAQETQYF.

This clonotype was seen a handful of times. This CDR3 reads CASSLEAGAREQYF. CDR3 nucleotides: TGTGCCAGCAGCTTGGAGGCAGGGGCAAGGGAGCAGTACTTC. This chain links TRBV5-4 with TRBJ2-7, with a weak D call TRBD1 (6 bases). The CDR3 extends over 14 amino acids. CDR1 is SGHNT, CDR2 YYREEE, per germline (reference sequence). Trimming took off 0 bases at V and 7 bases at J, with 14 bases between the two ends.

V and J are TRBV15 and TRBJ2-6, with D tentatively TRBD1 (5 bases). Germline-derived CDR1 and CDR2 are LNHNV and YYDKDF (reference sequence). V was clipped by 2 bases and J by 0 bases, with 14 bases between them. CDR3 length: 18 amino acids. CDR3 region: CATSRKATVTSGANVLTF. In DNA form, the CDR3 reads TGTGCCACCAGCAGAAAAGCGACAGTCACCTCTGGGGCCAACGTCCTGACTTTC.

V and J are TRBV29-1 and TRBJ1-6; D remains unclear. Germline CDR1 reads SQVTM; CDR2 reads ANQGSEA. The CDR3 sequence is 13 residues long. V was trimmed by 7 bases and J by 10 bases, leaving 17 bases between them. In nucleotides, the CDR3 is TGCAGCGCCCAACTCGAAGGAGGGTCACCCCTCCACTTT. Translated: CSAQLEGGSPLHF.

This rearrangement joins TRBV7-9 to TRBJ1-2, with D tentatively TRBD1 (6 bases). V lost 5 bases and J 6 bases, leaving 13 bases between the germline ends. The CDR3 spans 13 residues. Germline CDR1 SEHNR, CDR2 FQNEAQ (reference sequence). The CDR3 DNA follows: TGTGCCAGCAGCCGAGGGGGGGCGAATGGCTACACCTTC. Protein: CASSRGGANGYTF.

The chain links TRBV12-3 or TRBV12-4 to TRBJ1-6; D is possibly TRBD1 (6 bases). V was clipped by 1 base and J by 8 bases, with 21 bases between them. This CDR3 has 18 residues. The CDR3 reads CASSLEQGIGALDSPLHF. The CDR3, as DNA: TGTGCCAGCAGTTTAGAACAGGGCATTGGCGCATTGGATTCACCCCTCCACTTT.

This clonotype has just a few counts. The chain uses TRBV7-9 and TRBJ2-1; 8 nucleotides agree with TRBD1. V lost 5 bases, J lost 5 bases, and 5 bases stayed unmatched. Germline V gene data show CDR1 as SEHNR and CDR2 as FQNEAQ (reference sequence). This CDR3 comprises 14 residues. CDR3 nucleotide sequence: TGTGCCAGCAGCCCGGACAGGGACCACAATGAGCAGTTCTTC. Protein: CASSPDRDHNEQFF.